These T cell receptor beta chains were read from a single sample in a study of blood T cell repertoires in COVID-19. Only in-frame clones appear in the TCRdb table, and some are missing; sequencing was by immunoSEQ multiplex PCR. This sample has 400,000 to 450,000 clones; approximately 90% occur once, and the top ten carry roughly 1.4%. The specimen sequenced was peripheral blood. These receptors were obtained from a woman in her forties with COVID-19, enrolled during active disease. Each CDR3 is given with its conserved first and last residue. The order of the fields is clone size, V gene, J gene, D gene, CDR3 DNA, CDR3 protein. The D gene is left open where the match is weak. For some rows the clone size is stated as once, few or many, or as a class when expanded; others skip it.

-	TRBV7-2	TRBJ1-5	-	TGTGCCAGCAGCAAGGGACTATTTGGTGGCAATCAGCCCCAGCATTTT	CASSKGLFGGNQPQHF
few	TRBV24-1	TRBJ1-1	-	TGTGCCACCAGTGATGCCACGGGGGGGATAGCTTTCTTT	CATSDATGGIAFF
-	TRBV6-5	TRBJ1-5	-	TGTGCCAGCAGTCTTCTACGGACGGGACAGCCCCAGCATTTT	CASSLLRTGQPQHF
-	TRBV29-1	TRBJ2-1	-	TGCAGCACAGAGTCCTACAATGAGCAGTTCTTC	CSTESYNEQFF
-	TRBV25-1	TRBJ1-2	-	TGTGCCAGCAGTGAATCCAGTGGCTACACCTTC	CASSESSGYTF
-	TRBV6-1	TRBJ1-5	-	TGTGCCAGCAGTGAAGCCGAGGAGCAGCCCCAGCATTTT	CASSEAEEQPQHF
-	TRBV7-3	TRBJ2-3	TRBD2	TGTGCCAGCAGCTTGCAGCGGGGGGCAGGGGATACGCAGTATTTT	CASSLQRGAGDTQYF
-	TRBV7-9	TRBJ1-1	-	TGTGCCAGCAGCTTTGTCTCGAACACTGAAGCTTTCTTT	CASSFVSNTEAFF
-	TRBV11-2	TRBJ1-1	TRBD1	TGTGCCAGCAGCCCAGGACAGGCTTTGAACACTGAAGCTTTCTTT	CASSPGQALNTEAFF
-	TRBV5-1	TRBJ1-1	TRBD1	TGCGCCAGCATGGTAGACAGGGTGAACACTGAAGCTTTCTTT	CASMVDRVNTEAFF
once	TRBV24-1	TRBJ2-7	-	TGTGCCACCAGTAACAGGGTTGGCAACGAGCAGTACTTC	CATSNRVGNEQYF
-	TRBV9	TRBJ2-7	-	TGTGCCAGCAGCGTCGGAACGGGTCGGGATACCGAGCAGTACTTC	CASSVGTGRDTEQYF
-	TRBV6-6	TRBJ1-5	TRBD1	TGTGCCAGCAGGACTGACAGGGGGGGCAATCAGCCCCAGCATTTT	CASRTDRGGNQPQHF
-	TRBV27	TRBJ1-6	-	TGTGCCAGCAGTTTATCCGGCAGGGCCAGGTCCTATAATTCACCCCTCCACTTT	CASSLSGRARSYNSPLHF
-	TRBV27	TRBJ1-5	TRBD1	TGTGCCAGCAGTTTATCCGGGACAGGGCGGTCCTATCAGCCCCAGCATTTT	CASSLSGTGRSYQPQHF
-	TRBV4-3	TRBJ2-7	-	TGCGCCAGCAGCCAAGAAAGGGGAGGGACACTCGGCTTC	CASSQERGGTLGF
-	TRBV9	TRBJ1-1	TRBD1	TGTGCCAGCAGCGGATGGGACAGCTCTACTCCCGCTGAAGCTTTCTTT	CASSGWDSSTPAEAFF
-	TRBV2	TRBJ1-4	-	TGTGCCAGCCGGGAAGGGAGTGAAAAACTGTTTTTT	CASREGSEKLFF